This TCR beta chain was identified in a study of blood T cells in healthy people across ages. A second PCR, run for roughly 7 to 12 cycles, used a sample-barcoded 5' primer plus a J-beta primer mix. Via MiXCR, TCRdb re-called the 5' RACE reads, giving one row per CDR3 protein. The sample shows 800,000 to 900,000 distinct CDR3 sequences, approximately 67% of them seen only once. Study conclusions and caveats: Higher diversity, along with more naive CD4+ cells, distinguished long-lived donors from aged donors.

This clonotype has only a few counts. Its antigen is currently unknown. The trim removed 6 bases at V and 0 bases at J, leaving 7 bases unmatched. This CDR3 has 17 residues. Germline V CDR1 and CDR2: MNHEY, SMNVEV (reference sequence). V gene TRBV27 combines with J gene TRBJ2-6; TRBD1 agrees at 8 bases. The sequence was collected from a man aged 25 to 40 in good health. Sequenced sample: blood. CDR3 sequence (DNA): TGTGCCAGCAGGGGCGGGACAGGTCTCTCTGGGGCCAACGTCCTGACTTTC. Translation: CASRGGTGLSGANVLTF.